The text below deals with one TCR beta chain. Specified treatment: some 20 received Ad26.COV2.S at low or high dose, single or two shots; roughly five received placebo; per-sample allocation not given. Material that was analyzed had been drawn on day 63 after the first vaccine or placebo injection. The source of the sample is a study of Ad26.COV2.S vaccination and SARS-CoV-2 variants. In the study overall: Trial arm assignment for the donor was COV1001 Ad26.COV2.S.

Assay used: immunoSEQ multiplex PCR; TCRdb lists only in-frame clones, some missing. The top ten clones hold less than 5.5% of a sample with around 450,000 clones, 90% of them seen once. The V end lost 2 bases, the J end lost 3 bases, and 10 bases lay between the germline ends. Germline CDR1 reads MNHNY; CDR2 reads SVGAGI (reference sequence). The CDR3 is made up of 15 amino acids. The receptor was isolated from a person between 18 and 60 years old who received the Ad26.COV2.S COVID-19 vaccine or a placebo. The V and J genes are TRBV6-6 and TRBJ1-4; D gene uncertain. Specimen: peripheral blood, collected in a trial of Ad26.COV2.S vaccine versus placebo. CDR3 in amino acids: CASSYSSRPNEKLFF. CDR3 DNA sequence: TGTGCCAGCAGTTACAGCAGTCGACCTAATGAAAAACTGTTTTTT.